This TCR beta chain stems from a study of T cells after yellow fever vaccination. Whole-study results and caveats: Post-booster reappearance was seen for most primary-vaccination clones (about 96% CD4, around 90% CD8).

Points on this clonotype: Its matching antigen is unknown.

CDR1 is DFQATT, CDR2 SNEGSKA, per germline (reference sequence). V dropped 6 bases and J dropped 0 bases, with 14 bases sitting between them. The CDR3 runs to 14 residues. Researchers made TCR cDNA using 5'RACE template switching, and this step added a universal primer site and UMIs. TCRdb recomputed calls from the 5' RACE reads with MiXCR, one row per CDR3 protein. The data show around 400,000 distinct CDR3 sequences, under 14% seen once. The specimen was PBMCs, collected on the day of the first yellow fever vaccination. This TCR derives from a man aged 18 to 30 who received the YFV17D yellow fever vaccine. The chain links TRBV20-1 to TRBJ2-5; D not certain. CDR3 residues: CSATQDWYQETQYF. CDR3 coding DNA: TGCAGTGCCACCCAAGACTGGTACCAAGAGACCCAGTACTTC.